These 5 T cell receptor beta chains were sequenced from one sample in a study of blood T cell repertoires in COVID-19. Only in-frame clones appear in the TCRdb table, and some are missing; sequencing was by immunoSEQ multiplex PCR. The sample yields approximately 120,000 clones, more than 75% seen once. The source material was peripheral blood. The receptor source for this set is a human donor in a cohort sampled during active COVID-19.

The gene calls are TRBV11-2 and TRBJ2-7; 10 bases are shared with TRBD1. CDR1 is SGHAT, CDR2 FQNNGV, per germline. The V segment lost 1 base and the J segment 11 bases; nucleotides outside the gene matches: 8. The CDR3 extends over 14 amino acids. CDR3 in amino acids: CASSLGTGGNFEYF. For the CDR3, the DNA is TGTGCCAGCAGCTTAGGGACAGGGGGGAATTTTGAGTACTTC.

The chain recombines TRBV4-1 with TRBJ2-1; D gene unclear. The ends were cut back, 0 bases at V and 10 bases at J, with 16 bases in the middle. Germline lookup yields CDR1 MGHRA and CDR2 YSYEKL. This CDR3 spans 15 amino acids. The CDR3 protein is CASSQEARSPREQFF. In DNA, the CDR3 is TGCGCCAGCAGCCAAGAAGCTAGGTCCCCCCGGGAGCAGTTCTTC.

The CDR3 nucleotides are TGCGCCAGCAGCCCCACTCACAGGGAGAACACTGAAGCTTTCTTT. Protein sequence: CASSPTHRENTEAFF. The chain uses TRBV4-1 and TRBJ1-1; D perhaps matches TRBD1 (6 bases). Trimming shortened V by 4 bases and J by 1 base, and 13 bases separated the two germline ends. The CDR3 extends over 15 amino acids. Germline assignment: CDR1 MGHRA and CDR2 YSYEKL.

Concerning this clone itself: An end of the junction does not agree with germline; a read error may underlie this. The rearrangement links TRBV7-2 to TRBJ2-7; TRBD2 agrees at 9 bases. From germline, CDR1 is SGHTA and CDR2 FQGNSA. The CDR3 is 17 amino acids. CDR3 sequence (DNA): TGTGCCAGCGGCTTCCTAGGCCAGGCGGGAGGGCAGTACGAGCAGTACTTC. Translation: CASGFLGQAGGQYEQYF.

This clone occurred a few times. V usage is TRBV5-6 and J usage is TRBJ2-3; D ambiguous. Deletions cut 1 base from V and 2 bases from J, with 14 bases between. Germline V CDR1 and CDR2: SGHDT, YYEEEE. There are 16 residues in the CDR3. This chain's CDR3 is CASSLSAGGATDTQYF. The DNA for the CDR3 is TGTGCCAGCAGCTTGTCAGCCGGCGGCGCCACAGATACGCAGTATTTT.